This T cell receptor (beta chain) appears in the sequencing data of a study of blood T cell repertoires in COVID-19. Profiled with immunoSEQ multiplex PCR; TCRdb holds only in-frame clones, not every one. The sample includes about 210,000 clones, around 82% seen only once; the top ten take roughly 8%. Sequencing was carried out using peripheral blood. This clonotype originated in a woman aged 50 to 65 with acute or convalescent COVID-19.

The CDR3 region has the DNA TGTGCCAGCAGCTCAAATTCCGGGACAGGGGGCGCGGAAACTAATGAAAAACTGTTTTTT. Translation gives CASSSNSGTGGAETNEKLFF. This rearrangement joins TRBV5-4 to TRBJ1-4; TRBD1 matches 12 bases. V gave up 3 bases and J gave up 1 base; unmatched junction bases: 13. The CDR3 is 20 amino acids. CDR1 and CDR2 (germline): SGHNT, YYREEE (reference sequence).